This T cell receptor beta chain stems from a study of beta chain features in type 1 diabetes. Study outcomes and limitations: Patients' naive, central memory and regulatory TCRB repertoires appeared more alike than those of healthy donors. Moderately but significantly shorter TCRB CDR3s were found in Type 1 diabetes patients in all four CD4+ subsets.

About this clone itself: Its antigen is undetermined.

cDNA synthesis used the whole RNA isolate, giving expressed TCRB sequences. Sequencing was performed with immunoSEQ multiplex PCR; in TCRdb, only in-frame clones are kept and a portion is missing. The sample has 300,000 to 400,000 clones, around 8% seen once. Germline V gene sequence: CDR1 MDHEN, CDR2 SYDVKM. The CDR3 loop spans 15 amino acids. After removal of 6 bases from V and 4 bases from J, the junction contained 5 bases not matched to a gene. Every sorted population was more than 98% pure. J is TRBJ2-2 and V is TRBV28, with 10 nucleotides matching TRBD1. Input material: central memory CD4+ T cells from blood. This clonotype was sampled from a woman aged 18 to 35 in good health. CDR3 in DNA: TGTGCCAGCAGCCGAAGGACAGGGGGCACCGGGGAGCTGTTTTTT. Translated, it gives CASSRRTGGTGELFF.